This T cell receptor (beta chain) was recovered during a study of control samples from healthy donors and cancer patients. The CDR3 contains 14 residues. Germline V gene sequence: CDR1 GTSNPN, CDR2 SVGIG (reference sequence). V was cut by 2 bases and J by 1 base, with 11 bases left in between. Clones were sequenced by immunoSEQ multiplex PCR, and TCRdb holds only the in-frame ones, with some missing. Among 350,000 to 450,000 clones listed, around nine tenths were seen once. The chain links TRBV30 to TRBJ1-2, with D possibly TRBD1 on 5 matching bases. The sequencing sample was made of PBMCs. This clonotype originated in a man aged 35-49 years with head and neck cancer. The CDR3 loop is CAWSKGLVNYGYTF. CDR3 DNA sequence: TGTGCCTGGAGTAAGGGGCTGGTTAACTATGGCTACACCTTC.